This T cell receptor (beta chain) was captured in a study of blood T cell repertoires in COVID-19. Participant reports of clinical history set cohort assignment. Cohort 3 donors counted as recovered after two negative PCRs, clearance, or resolved symptoms. In the original analysis: It was from reference gene primer amplification that nucleated cell counts were estimated. The table came from immunoSEQ multiplex PCR; TCRdb's copy has only in-frame clones and leaves some out. V, J and clone size are those of that table, while D and trimming were read from the DNA. The data hold roughly 300,000 clones, with less than 90% observed a single time. This clonotype was sampled from a woman aged 30 to 39 who had recovered from COVID-19. Sequencing was performed on PBMCs or T cells enriched from blood (not recorded which).

The CDR3 bases are TGTGCCAGCAGTACAGGGTCTTACAATGAGCAGTTCTTC. It is translated as CASSTGSYNEQFF. The chain is built from TRBV2 and TRBJ2-1, with a weak D call TRBD1 (6 bases). Germline-derived CDR1 and CDR2 are SNHLY and FYNNEI. V gave up 5 bases and J gave up 4 bases, with 9 bases separating them. The CDR3 sequence is 13 residues long.